This T cell receptor beta chain was captured in a study of OX40 agonist ivuxolimab in advanced cancers. Trimming removed 1 base at V and 7 bases at J, with 17 bases between. In germline, CDR1 is SGHDT, CDR2 YYEEEE. This CDR3 has 15 residues. Libraries were prepared by immunoSEQ multiplex PCR; TCRdb keeps only in-frame clonotypes and omits some of them. This sample has more than 9,500 clones, with roughly 84% found just once. The chain combines TRBV5-6 with TRBJ1-1, with a tentative D call TRBD1 (5 bases). Sequences were derived from CD4+ or CD8+ T cells sorted from blood, sampled in a trial of the OX40 agonist ivuxolimab. This TCR came from an adult with an advanced solid tumor such as melanoma, head and neck, liver or kidney cancer. CDR3 sequence (DNA): TGTGCCAGCAGCTTGTTCGATGGCACAGGATTTGAAGCTTTCTTT. Translated, it gives CASSLFDGTGFEAFF. Looking up the rest from reference TRBV5-6 and TRBJ1-1 gives the full variable domain: DAGVTQSPTHLIKTRGQQVTLRCSPKSGHDTVSWYQQALGQGPQFIFQYYEEEERQRGNFPDRFSGHQFPNYSSELNVNALLLGDSALYLCASSLFDGTGFEAFFGQGTRLTVV.